Below, one TCR beta chain is given with its context. Its antigen is still unknown. No base qualities exist here, and no much larger clone lies one base off it. There are 16 amino acids in the CDR3, from cysteine to phenylalanine inclusive. The sequence is cut down to CDR3 DNA, 48 bases in frame from base 1. CDR1 MNHEY and CDR2 SVGAGI are derived from the germline V gene. V lost 5 bases and J lost 2 bases, and the count of bases not matched to a germline gene is 11. The data originate from a study of T cell repertoires in cytomegalovirus infection (dated by TCRdb to the late 2010s). Some background on the complete study: The peptide stimulations were aimed at well-studied HLA-B-restricted epitopes as well as recently identified HLA-C-restricted CMV epitopes, whose presentation resists viral immunomodulation. Donor HLA type was relevant to the analysis, as public TCR beta signatures indicated carriage of CMV infection together with the matching HLA type. Points the paper makes about the study in general: Cumulative frequency of public TCR beta family members discriminated carriers of CMV infection plus the relevant HLA type in this cohort and an independent approximately 370-donor cohort. The ex vivo response was dominated by HLA-C-restricted CMV-specific TCR beta clonotypes, which also provided the single most frequent clonotype in two of eight donors.

This specimen's treatment or condition label, interpreted: in vitro stimulation with specific CMV peptide epitopes to enrich CMV-specific T cells. Sequencing relied on an Illumina HiSeq 1500. TCRdb itself trimmed the public reads at Q25 with fastp, ran MiXCR and retained productive beta chains. When rows share a CDR3 protein, they turn into one entry using the most common DNA and genes. This sample holds roughly 500,000 distinct CDR3 sequences; 33% were observed only once. The ten largest account for roughly 17% of the sample. The clonotype originates from a human donor in good health (CMV status not recorded). Some clones in this sample may be carry-over from other donors' samples. The input for sequencing was cultured PBMCs, taken from culture after CMV antigen stimulation. The chain joins TRBV6-5 to TRBJ2-7; TRBD1 agrees with 8 junctional bases. At the DNA level, the sequence is TGTGCCAGCAGTCAACGACGGACAGGGAAAGCCTACGAGCAGTACTTC. This codes for CASSQRRTGKAYEQYF.